These T cell receptor beta chains were read from a single sample in a study of T cells in Graves' hyperthyroidism and ophthalmopathy. MiXCR, applied by TCRdb to the multiplex PCR reads, yields one record per CDR3 protein. The sample contains about 380,000 distinct CDR3 sequences, roughly 18% of which appear only once. Sequences were obtained from blood. The receptors come from a man aged 18 to 29 with Graves' ophthalmopathy. Both conserved end residues are trimmed from each CDR3. A D gene is named only where the DNA matches it firmly.

cdr3_aa j_call d_call v_call
ASSEDQSYTEAF TRBJ1-1 NA TRBV6-1
ASSWRGEAF TRBJ1-1 NA TRBV12-3/TRBV12-4
ASRLSGTNNEQF TRBJ2-1 TRBD2 TRBV12-3/TRBV12-4
ASSAWTGVREKLF TRBJ1-4 TRBD1 TRBV2
ASSHDRTGAQPQH TRBJ1-5 TRBD1 TRBV4-1
ASSEQGPDNSPLH TRBJ1-6 NA TRBV2
ASSDGGAFHTEAF TRBJ1-1 NA TRBV2
ASSPALETKETQY TRBJ2-5 NA TRBV18
ASSDSPPPAYSPLH TRBJ1-6 NA TRBV6-4
ASSLPGLAGGRSTGELF TRBJ2-2 TRBD2 TRBV3-1
ASGRGAGWKDTQY TRBJ2-3 NA TRBV12-5
ASSGDVRAGNTIY TRBJ1-3 NA TRBV2
SAPPRDGGYT TRBJ1-2 NA TRBV20-1
SARYPDRVYTEAF TRBJ1-1 TRBD1 TRBV20-1
ASSPTSGARTQY TRBJ2-3 NA TRBV7-2